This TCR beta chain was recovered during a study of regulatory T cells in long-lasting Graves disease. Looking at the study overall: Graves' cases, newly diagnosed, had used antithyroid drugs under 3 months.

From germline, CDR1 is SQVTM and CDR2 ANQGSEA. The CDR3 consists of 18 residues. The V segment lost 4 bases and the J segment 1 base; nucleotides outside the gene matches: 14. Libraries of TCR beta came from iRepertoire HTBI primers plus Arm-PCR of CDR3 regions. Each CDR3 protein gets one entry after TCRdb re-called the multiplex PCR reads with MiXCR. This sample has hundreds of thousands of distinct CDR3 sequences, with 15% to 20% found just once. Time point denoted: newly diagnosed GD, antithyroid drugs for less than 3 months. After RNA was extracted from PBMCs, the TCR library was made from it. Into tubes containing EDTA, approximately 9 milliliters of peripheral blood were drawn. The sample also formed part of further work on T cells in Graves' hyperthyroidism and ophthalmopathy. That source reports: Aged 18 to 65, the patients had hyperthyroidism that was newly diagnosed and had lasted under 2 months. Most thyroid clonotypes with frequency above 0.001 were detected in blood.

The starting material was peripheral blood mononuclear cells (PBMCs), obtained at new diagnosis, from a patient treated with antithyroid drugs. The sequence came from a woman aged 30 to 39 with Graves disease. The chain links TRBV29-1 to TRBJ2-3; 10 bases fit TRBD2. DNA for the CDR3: TGCAGCGTTGCCCGACTAGCGGGTACCCCGAAGGGCACAGATACGCAGTATTTT. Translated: CSVARLAGTPKGTDTQYF.